The next 3 T cell receptor beta chains were all read from a single sample in a study of regulatory T cells in long-lasting Graves disease. Arm-PCR of CDR3 regions and iRepertoire HTBI primers were used to build TCR beta libraries. TCRdb independently ran MiXCR on the multiplex PCR reads; one entry per CDR3 protein. The table has about 400,000 distinct CDR3 sequences, roughly 15% seen once; the top ten hold 20% to 25%. Described time point: newly diagnosed GD, antithyroid drugs for less than 3 months. There was RNA extracted from PBMCs, and the TCR library was made from it. The input for sequencing was peripheral blood mononuclear cells (PBMCs), taken at new diagnosis, from a patient treated with antithyroid drugs. These TCRs come from a female donor with Graves disease.

This clonotype occurred a few times. The chain recombines TRBV6-1 with TRBJ2-7; 8 bases map to TRBD1. The CDR3 is 15 amino acids. V lost 6 bases and J lost 1; bases outside the gene matches: 8. Looked up from germline, CDR1 is MNHNS and CDR2 is SASEGT. The CDR3 nucleotides read TGTGCCAGCAGCCCCGACAGGGGAAGGTCCTACGAGCAGTACTTC. Translating it yields CASSPDRGRSYEQYF.

The rearrangement uses TRBV27 and TRBJ1-1, with 7 bases identical to TRBD1. The CDR3 spans 16 residues. Losses at the gene ends were 8 bases for V and 4 bases for J; bases not matched to a gene: 16. Germline V gene sequence: CDR1 MNHEY, CDR2 SMNVEV (reference sequence). The CDR3 loop reads CASRKTGFFPSTEAFF. DNA for the CDR3: TGTGCCAGCCGGAAGACAGGGTTTTTCCCCAGCACTGAAGCTTTCTTT.

This sequence joins TRBV5-4 and TRBJ1-1; 7 bases align to TRBD1. Germline CDR1 and CDR2: SGHNT and YYREEE (reference sequence). The V and J ends lost 5 bases and 5 bases, in that order; junction bases with no gene match: 12. The CDR3 length is 15 residues. The chain's CDR3 is CASSANTGVGTEAFF. The CDR3 DNA is TGTGCCAGCAGTGCAAACACAGGGGTGGGGACTGAAGCTTTCTTT.